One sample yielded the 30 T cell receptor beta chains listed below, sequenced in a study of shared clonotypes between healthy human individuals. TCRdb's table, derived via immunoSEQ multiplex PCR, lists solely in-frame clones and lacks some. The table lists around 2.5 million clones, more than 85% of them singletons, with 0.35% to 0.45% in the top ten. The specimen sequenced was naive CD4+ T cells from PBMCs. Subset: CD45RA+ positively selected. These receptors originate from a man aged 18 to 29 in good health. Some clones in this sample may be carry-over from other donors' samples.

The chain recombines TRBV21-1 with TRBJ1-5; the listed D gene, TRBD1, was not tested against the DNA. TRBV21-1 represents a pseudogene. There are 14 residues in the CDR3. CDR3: CASSKQGWNQPQHF. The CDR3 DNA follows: TGTGCCAGCAGCAAACAGGGGTGGAATCAGCCCCAGCATTTT.

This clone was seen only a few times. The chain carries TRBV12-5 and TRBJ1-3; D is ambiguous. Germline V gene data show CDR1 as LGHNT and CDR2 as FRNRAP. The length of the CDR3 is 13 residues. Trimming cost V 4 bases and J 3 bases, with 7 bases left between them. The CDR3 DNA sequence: TGTGCTAGTGGTTCCACGAGTGGAAACACCATATATTTT. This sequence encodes CASGSTSGNTIYF.

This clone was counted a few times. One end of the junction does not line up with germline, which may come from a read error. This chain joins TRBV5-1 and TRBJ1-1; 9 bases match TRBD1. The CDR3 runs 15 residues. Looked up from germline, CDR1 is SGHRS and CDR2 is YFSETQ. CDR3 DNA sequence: TGCGCCAGCAGCTGGGGGACAGGGAGGAACGCTGAAGCTTTCTTT. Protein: CASSWGTGRNAEAFF.

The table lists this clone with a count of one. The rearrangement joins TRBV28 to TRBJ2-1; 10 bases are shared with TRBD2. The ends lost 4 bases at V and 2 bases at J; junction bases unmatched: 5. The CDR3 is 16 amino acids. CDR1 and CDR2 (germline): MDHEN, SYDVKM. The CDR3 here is CASSSGLADPYNEQFF. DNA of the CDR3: TGTGCCAGCAGTTCTGGACTAGCGGACCCCTACAATGAGCAGTTCTTC.

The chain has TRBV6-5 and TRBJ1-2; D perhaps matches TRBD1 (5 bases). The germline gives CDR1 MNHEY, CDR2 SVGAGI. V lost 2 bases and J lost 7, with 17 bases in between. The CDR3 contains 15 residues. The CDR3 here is CASSYLIRGGGGYTF. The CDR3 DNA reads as TGTGCCAGCAGTTACCTTATTAGGGGAGGTGGTGGCTACACCTTC.

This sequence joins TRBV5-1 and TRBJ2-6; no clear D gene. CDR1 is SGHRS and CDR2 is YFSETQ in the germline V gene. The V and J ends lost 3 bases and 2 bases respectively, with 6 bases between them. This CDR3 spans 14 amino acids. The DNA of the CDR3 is TGCGCCAGCAGCTCTACAGCTGGGGCCAACGTCCTGACTTTC. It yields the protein CASSSTAGANVLTF.

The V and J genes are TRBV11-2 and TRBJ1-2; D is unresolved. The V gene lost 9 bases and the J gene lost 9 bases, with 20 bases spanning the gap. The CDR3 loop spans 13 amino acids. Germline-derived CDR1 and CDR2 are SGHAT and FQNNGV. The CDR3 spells CASTTQRQRSYTF. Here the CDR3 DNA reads TGTGCCAGTACCACCCAACGGCAACGGAGCTACACCTTC.

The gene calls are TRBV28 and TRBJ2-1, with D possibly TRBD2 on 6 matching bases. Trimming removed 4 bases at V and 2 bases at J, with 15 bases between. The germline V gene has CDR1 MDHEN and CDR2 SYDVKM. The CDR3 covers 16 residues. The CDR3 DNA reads TGTGCCAGCAGTTCTGCGTCCGGGGGACCCTACAATGAGCAGTTCTTC. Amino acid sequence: CASSSASGGPYNEQFF.

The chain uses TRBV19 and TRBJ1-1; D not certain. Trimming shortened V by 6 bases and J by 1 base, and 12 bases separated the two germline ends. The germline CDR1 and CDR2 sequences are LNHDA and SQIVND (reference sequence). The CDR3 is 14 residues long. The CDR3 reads CASSKGLGNTEAFF. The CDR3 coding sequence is TGTGCCAGTAGCAAGGGTCTCGGGAACACTGAAGCTTTCTTT.

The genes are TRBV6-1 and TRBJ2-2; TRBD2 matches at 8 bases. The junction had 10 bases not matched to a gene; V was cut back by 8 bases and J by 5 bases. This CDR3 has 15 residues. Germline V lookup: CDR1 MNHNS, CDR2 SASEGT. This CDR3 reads CASGVGGRWTGELFF. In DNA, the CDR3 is TGTGCCAGCGGGGTCGGCGGGAGGTGGACCGGGGAGCTGTTTTTT.

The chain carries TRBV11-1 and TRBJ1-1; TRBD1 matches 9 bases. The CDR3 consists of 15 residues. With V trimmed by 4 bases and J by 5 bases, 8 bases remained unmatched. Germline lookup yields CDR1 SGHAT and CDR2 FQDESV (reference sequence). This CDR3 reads CASSSNRGLGTEAFF. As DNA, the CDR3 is TGTGCCAGCAGCTCGAACAGGGGGCTGGGAACTGAAGCTTTCTTT.

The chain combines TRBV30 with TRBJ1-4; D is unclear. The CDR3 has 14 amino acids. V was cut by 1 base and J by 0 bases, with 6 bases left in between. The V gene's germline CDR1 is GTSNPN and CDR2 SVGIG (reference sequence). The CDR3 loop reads CAWSGLATNEKLFF. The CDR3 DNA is TGTGCCTGGAGTGGACTCGCAACTAATGAAAAACTGTTTTTT.

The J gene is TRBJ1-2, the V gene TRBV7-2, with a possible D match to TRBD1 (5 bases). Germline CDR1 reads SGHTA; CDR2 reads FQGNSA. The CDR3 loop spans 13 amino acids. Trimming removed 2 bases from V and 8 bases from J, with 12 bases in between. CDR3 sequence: CASSLIPGEGYTF. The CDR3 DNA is TGTGCCAGCAGCTTAATTCCGGGGGAAGGCTACACCTTC. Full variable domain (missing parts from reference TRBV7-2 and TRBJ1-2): GAGVSQSPSNKVTEKGKDVELRCDPISGHTALYWYRQSLGQGLEFLIYFQGNSAPDKSGLPSDRFSAERTGGSVSTLTIQRTQQEDSAVYLCASSLIPGEGYTFGSGTRLTVV.

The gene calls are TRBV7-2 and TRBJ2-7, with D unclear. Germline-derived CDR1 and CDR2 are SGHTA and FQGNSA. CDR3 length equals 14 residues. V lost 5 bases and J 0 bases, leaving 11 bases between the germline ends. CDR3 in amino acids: CASSVGPLSYEQYF. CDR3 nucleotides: TGTGCCAGCAGCGTCGGGCCCCTCTCCTACGAGCAGTACTTC.

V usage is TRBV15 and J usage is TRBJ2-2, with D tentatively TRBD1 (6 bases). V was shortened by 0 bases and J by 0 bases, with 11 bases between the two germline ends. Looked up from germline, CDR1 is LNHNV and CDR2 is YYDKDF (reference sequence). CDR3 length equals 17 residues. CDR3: CATSRDLGGPNTGELFF. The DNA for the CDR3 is TGTGCCACCAGCAGAGATTTAGGGGGACCGAACACCGGGGAGCTGTTTTTT.

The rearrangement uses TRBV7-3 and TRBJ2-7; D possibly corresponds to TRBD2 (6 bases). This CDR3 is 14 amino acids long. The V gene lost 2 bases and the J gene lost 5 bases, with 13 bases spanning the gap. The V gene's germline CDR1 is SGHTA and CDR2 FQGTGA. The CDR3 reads CASSLLYGGNEQYF. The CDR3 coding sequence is TGTGCCAGCAGCTTACTTTATGGCGGGAACGAGCAGTACTTC.

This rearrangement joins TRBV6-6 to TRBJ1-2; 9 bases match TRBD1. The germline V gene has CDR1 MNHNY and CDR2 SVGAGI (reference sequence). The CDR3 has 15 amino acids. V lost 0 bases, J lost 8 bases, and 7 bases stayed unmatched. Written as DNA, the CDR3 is TGTGCCAGCAGTTACTCGACAGGGGGGTTTAGCGGCTACACCTTC. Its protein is CASSYSTGGFSGYTF.

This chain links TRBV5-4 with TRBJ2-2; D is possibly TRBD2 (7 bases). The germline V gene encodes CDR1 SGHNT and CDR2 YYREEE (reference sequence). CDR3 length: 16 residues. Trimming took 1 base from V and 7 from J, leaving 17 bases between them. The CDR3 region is CASSLFGGRGHGELFF. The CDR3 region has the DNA TGTGCCAGCAGCTTGTTTGGCGGGCGGGGGCACGGGGAGCTGTTTTTT.

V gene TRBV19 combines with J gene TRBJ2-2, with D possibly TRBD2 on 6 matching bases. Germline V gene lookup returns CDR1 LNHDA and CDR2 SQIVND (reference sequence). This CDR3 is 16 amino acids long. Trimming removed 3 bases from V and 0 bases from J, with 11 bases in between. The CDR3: CASSIQTGANTGELFF. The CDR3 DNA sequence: TGTGCCAGTAGTATTCAAACGGGGGCGAACACCGGGGAGCTGTTTTTT.

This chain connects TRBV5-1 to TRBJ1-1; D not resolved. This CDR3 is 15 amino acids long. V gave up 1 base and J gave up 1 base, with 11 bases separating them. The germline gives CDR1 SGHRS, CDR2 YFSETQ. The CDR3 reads CASSLQEVRNTEAFF. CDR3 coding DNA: TGCGCCAGCAGCTTGCAGGAGGTCAGGAACACTGAAGCTTTCTTT.

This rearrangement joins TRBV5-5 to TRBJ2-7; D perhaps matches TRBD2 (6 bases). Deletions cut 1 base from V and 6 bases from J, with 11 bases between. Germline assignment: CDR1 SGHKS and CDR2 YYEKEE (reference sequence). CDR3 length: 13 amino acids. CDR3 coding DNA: TGTGCCAGCAGCTTGAATGGGGGGAGCGAGCAGTACTTC. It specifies CASSLNGGSEQYF.

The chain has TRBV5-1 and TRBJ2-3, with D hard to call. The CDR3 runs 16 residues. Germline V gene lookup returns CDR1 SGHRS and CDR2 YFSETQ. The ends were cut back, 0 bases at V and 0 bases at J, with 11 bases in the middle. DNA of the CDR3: TGCGCCAGCAGCTTGGTGGCAGCTTCTAGCACAGATACGCAGTATTTT. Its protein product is CASSLVAASSTDTQYF.

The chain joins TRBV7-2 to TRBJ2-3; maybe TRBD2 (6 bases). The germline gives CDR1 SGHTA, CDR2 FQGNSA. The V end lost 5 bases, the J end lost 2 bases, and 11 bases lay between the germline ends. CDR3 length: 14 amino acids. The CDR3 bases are TGTGCCAGCAGCATGACGCGGGACACAGATACGCAGTATTTT. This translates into CASSMTRDTDTQYF.

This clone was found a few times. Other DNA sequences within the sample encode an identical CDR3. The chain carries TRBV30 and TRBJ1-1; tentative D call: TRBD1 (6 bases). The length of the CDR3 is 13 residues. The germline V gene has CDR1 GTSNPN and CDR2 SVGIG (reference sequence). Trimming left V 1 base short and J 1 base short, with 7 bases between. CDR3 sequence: CAWSAGANTEAFF. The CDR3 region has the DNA TGTGCCTGGAGTGCGGGGGCGAACACTGAAGCTTTCTTT.

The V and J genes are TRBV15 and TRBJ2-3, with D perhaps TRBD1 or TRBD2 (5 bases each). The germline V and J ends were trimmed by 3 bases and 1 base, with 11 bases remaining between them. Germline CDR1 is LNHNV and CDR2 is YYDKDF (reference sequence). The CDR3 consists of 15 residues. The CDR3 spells CATSRRGGRTDTQYF. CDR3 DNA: TGTGCCACCAGCAGGAGGGGTGGTCGCACAGATACGCAGTATTTT.

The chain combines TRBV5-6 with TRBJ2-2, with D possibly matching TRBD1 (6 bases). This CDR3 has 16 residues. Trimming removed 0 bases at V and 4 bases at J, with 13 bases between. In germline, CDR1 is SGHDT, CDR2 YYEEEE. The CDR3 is CASSLDLRGPTGELFF. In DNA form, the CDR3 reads TGTGCCAGCAGCTTGGATCTCAGGGGACCCACCGGGGAGCTGTTTTTT.

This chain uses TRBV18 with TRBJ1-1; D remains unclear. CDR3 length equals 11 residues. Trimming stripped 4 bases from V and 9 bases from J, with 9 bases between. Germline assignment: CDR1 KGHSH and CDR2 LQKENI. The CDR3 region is CASSLGYKAFF. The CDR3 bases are TGTGCCAGCTCACTTGGATATAAAGCTTTCTTT.

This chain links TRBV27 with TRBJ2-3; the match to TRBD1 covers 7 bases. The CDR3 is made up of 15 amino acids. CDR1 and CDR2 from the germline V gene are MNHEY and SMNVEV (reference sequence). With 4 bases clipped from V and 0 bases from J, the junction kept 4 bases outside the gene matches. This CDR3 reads CASSSLTGSTDTQYF. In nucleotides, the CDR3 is TGTGCCAGCAGTTCCTTGACAGGGAGCACAGATACGCAGTATTTT.

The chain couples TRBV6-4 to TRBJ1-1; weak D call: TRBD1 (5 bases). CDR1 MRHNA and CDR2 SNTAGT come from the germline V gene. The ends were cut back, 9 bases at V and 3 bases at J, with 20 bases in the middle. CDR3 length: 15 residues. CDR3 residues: CASSPLGGSDTEAFF. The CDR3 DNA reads TGTGCCAGTTCTCCGCTGGGGGGATCGGACACTGAAGCTTTCTTT.

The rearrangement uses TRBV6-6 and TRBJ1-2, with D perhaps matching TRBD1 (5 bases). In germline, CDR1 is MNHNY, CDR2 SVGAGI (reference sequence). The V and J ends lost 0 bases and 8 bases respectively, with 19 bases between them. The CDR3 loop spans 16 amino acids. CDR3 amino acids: CASSYSQGSLPRGYTF. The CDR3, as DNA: TGTGCCAGCAGTTACTCGCAGGGCAGTCTCCCCCGGGGCTACACCTTC.